One T cell receptor beta chain is described in this entry. The data originate from a study of OX40 agonist ivuxolimab in advanced cancers. The CDR3 is made up of 14 amino acids. Trimming cost V 6 bases and J 5 bases, with 17 bases left between them. Germline V gene lookup returns CDR1 LNHDA and CDR2 SQIVND (reference sequence). Some clones are missing from TCRdb's copy, which holds only in-frame ones; the method was immunoSEQ multiplex PCR. Seen here are roughly 3,500 clones, roughly 70% observed once, and the top ten hold 65% to 90%. The clonotype comes from an adult with an advanced solid tumor such as melanoma, head and neck, liver or kidney cancer. Sequencing used CD4+ or CD8+ T cells sorted from blood, obtained in a trial of the OX40 agonist ivuxolimab. This rearrangement joins TRBV19 to TRBJ2-7, with unresolved D. The CDR3 DNA reads as TGTGCCAGTAGCCGGGCCCAAAAACCCCACGAGCAGTACTTC. Amino acid sequence: CASSRAQKPHEQYF.